These 12 T cell receptor beta chains were sequenced from one sample in a study of regulatory T cells in long-lasting Graves disease. Both iRepertoire HTBI primers and Arm-PCR of CDR3 regions were used to build the TCR beta libraries. TCRdb independently ran MiXCR on the multiplex PCR reads; one entry per CDR3 protein. Here the sample spans roughly 500,000 distinct CDR3 sequences, approximately 12% being singletons. Time point noted: newly diagnosed GD, antithyroid drugs for less than 3 months. PBMC-extracted RNA yielded the TCR library. This sample also appeared in a second study, on T cells in Graves' hyperthyroidism and ophthalmopathy.

The sequencing used peripheral blood mononuclear cells (PBMCs), collected at new diagnosis, from a patient treated with antithyroid drugs. The origin of the receptors is a woman under 40 with Graves disease.

This clonotype was picked up a small number of times. The CDR3 DNA reads TGTGCCAGCATCAGCAGACCCCTAACAGAGCAGTACTTC. Its translation: CASISRPLTEQYF. This chain connects TRBV2 to TRBJ2-7; D not certain. V lost 7 bases to trimming and J lost 7 bases, with 17 bases between them. Germline loops: CDR1 SNHLY, CDR2 FYNNEI. CDR3 length equals 13 residues.

Concerning this clonotype: A much bigger clone sits one base away, suggesting this may be a read error. The chain recombines TRBV5-5 with TRBJ1-6; D unclear. The CDR3 runs to 12 residues. Germline CDR1 reads SGHKS; CDR2 reads YYEKEE (reference sequence). The CDR3 is CAGSGLISPLHF. The CDR3 DNA follows: TGTGCCGGCAGCGGACTGATCTCACCCCTCCACTTT.

This clonotype has a count of ten or more. This chain uses TRBV2 with TRBJ2-7, with 7 positions matching TRBD2. V gave up 6 bases and J gave up 3 bases; unmatched junction bases: 5. The CDR3 loop spans 13 amino acids. Germline CDR1 and CDR2: SNHLY and FYNNEI. CDR3 in DNA: TGTGCCAGCAGCCCGGGGAGGGGCTACGAGCAGTACTTC. Its protein product is CASSPGRGYEQYF. The full variable domain, completed using reference TRBV2 and TRBJ2-7, is EPEVTQTPSHQVTQMGQEVILRCVPISNHLYFYWYRQILGQKVEFLVSFYNNEISEKSEIFDDQFSVERPDGSNFTLKIRSTKLEDSAMYFCASSPGRGYEQYFGPGTRLTVT.

This clonotype was seen many times. The chain is built from TRBV6-4 and TRBJ1-5, with D possibly TRBD1 on 5 matching bases. Looked up from germline, CDR1 is MRHNA and CDR2 is SNTAGT. V was pared by 6 bases and J by 4 bases, with 13 bases between. The CDR3 is 14 residues long. The CDR3 bases are TGTGCCAGCAGCGCCTGGCAGGGTAATCAGCCCCAGCATTTT. Amino acid sequence: CASSAWQGNQPQHF.

CDR3: CASSLGQMNSPLHF. The CDR3 DNA is TGTGCCAGCAGCTTGGGGCAGATGAATTCACCCCTCCACTTT. The genes are TRBV27 and TRBJ1-6, with D perhaps matching TRBD1 (5 bases). Trimming took off 6 bases at V and 7 bases at J, with 13 bases between the two ends. From germline, CDR1 is MNHEY and CDR2 SMNVEV (reference sequence). The length of the CDR3 is 14 residues.

This clonotype was counted between two and nine times. The rearrangement joins TRBV30 to TRBJ2-1, with D possibly matching TRBD1 (6 bases). The germline gives CDR1 GTSNPN, CDR2 SVGIG (reference sequence). With 0 bases removed from V and 9 bases from J, the gap between germline ends came to 12 bases. The CDR3 consists of 13 residues. This CDR3 is CAWSVVIRGEQFF. CDR3 DNA: TGTGCCTGGAGTGTAGTGATCAGGGGTGAGCAGTTCTTC.

CDR3 region: CASSPLSPVSGNTIYF. In DNA form, the CDR3 reads TGTGCCAGTAGTCCGCTCTCCCCGGTCTCTGGAAACACCATATATTTT. This chain connects TRBV19 to TRBJ1-3; no reliable D call. The ends were cut back, 5 bases at V and 0 bases at J, with 14 bases in the middle. The germline V gene has CDR1 LNHDA and CDR2 SQIVND (reference sequence). CDR3 length: 16 residues.

This clonotype was picked up many times. A read error may be the cause here, since a much bigger clone is one base away. This sequence joins TRBV7-2 and TRBJ1-1, with D perhaps matching TRBD1 (6 bases). The CDR3 has 14 amino acids. The germline V gene has CDR1 SGHTA and CDR2 FQGNSA. The CDR3 sequence: CVSSLRGGKTEAFF. The CDR3 nucleotides are TGTGTCAGCAGCTTAAGGGGGGGCAAAACTGAAGCTTTCTTT.

A single count supports this clonotype. One base away lies a much larger clone, so this may be a sequencing read error. This chain connects TRBV7-8 to TRBJ2-3; TRBD2 is a possible D gene (5 bases). Germline values: CDR1 SGHVS, CDR2 FQNEAQ. The CDR3 is 13 residues long. CDR3: CAGSLAPVDTQYF. Written as DNA, the CDR3 is TGTGCCGGCAGCTTAGCGCCCGTGGATACGCAGTATTTT.

This clonotype was found many times. This sequence joins TRBV27 and TRBJ2-7; 12 bases match TRBD2. The CDR3 contains 15 residues. CDR1 is MNHEY, CDR2 SMNVEV, per germline (reference sequence). J was trimmed by 4 bases and V by 6 bases; bases with no gene match: 7. This CDR3 is CASSWLAGGPYEQYF. CDR3 bases: TGTGCCAGCAGCTGGCTAGCGGGAGGGCCTTACGAGCAGTACTTC.

Only a few counts were recorded for this clonotype. The CDR3 DNA reads as TGTGCCGTCGGGGGGAGCACCTACGAGCAGTACTTC. This gives the protein CAVGGSTYEQYF. This chain connects TRBV28 to TRBJ2-7; 7 bases agree with TRBD2. V shed 11 bases and J 2 bases; nucleotides not matched to a gene: 6. The CDR3 is made up of 12 amino acids. The V gene's germline CDR1 is MDHEN and CDR2 SYDVKM.

This clonotype was counted at least ten times. V usage is TRBV19 and J usage is TRBJ1-5; TRBD1 matches at 7 bases. There are 14 residues in the CDR3. The junction had 8 bases not matched to a gene; V was cut back by 8 bases and J by 4 bases. From germline, CDR1 is LNHDA and CDR2 SQIVND (reference sequence). This chain's CDR3 is CASQGDWSNQPQHF. The CDR3 DNA is TGTGCCAGTCAGGGGGACTGGTCGAATCAGCCCCAGCATTTT. Full variable domain (rest looked up from reference TRBV19 and TRBJ1-5): DGGITQSPKYLFRKEGQNVTLSCEQNLNHDAMYWYRQDPGQGLRLIYYSQIVNDFQKGDIAEGYSVSREKKESFPLTVTSAQKNPTAFYLCASQGDWSNQPQHFGDGTRLSIL.